This TCR beta chain comes out of a study of blood T cells in healthy people across ages. PCR was performed a second time for about 6 to 12 cycles using a sample-barcoded 5' primer and a J-beta primer mix. A tag from a template-switch adaptor with 12 random nucleotides marked each cDNA molecule. TCRdb re-called the 5' RACE reads through MiXCR, storing one row per CDR3 protein. The data contain more than 650,000 distinct CDR3 sequences, around a fifth of them singletons. The CDR3 is 13 amino acids. Trimming left V 4 bases short and J 4 bases short, with 9 bases between. CDR1 is KGHDR and CDR2 is SFDVKD in the germline V gene.

The sequencing input was blood. The J gene is TRBJ1-1, the V gene TRBV24-1; D is perhaps TRBD1 (6 bases). The TCR was taken from a man between 65 and 85 years old in good health. The chain's CDR3 is CATSEGAGTEAFF. The DNA for the CDR3 is TGTGCCACCAGTGAGGGGGCGGGCACTGAAGCTTTCTTT.